The source of this T cell receptor beta chain is a study of cytomegalovirus exposure and HLA in healthy donors. Study-level information: About 200 million T cells yielded around 120 million unique TCR beta sequences in earlier analysis. Samples from HLA-typed donors yielded approximately 80 million unique TCRs in an early data release. Across more than 350 genotyped donors, approximately 81% landed in the Caucasian-associated ancestry cluster.

The CDR3 sequence is 14 residues long. Germline loops: CDR1 MNHNY, CDR2 SVGAGI (reference sequence). V was cut by 10 bases and J by 1 base, with 16 bases left in between. 60 Vbeta and 13 Jbeta primers were used in PCR. Sequencing was performed with immunoSEQ multiplex PCR; in TCRdb, only in-frame clones are kept and a portion is missing. The table shows more than 150,000 clones, with approximately 80% occurring only once. The sample consisted of PBMCs. The chain has TRBV6-6 and TRBJ1-1, with D unclear. The receptor was isolated from a man between 18 and 35 years old in good health and CMV-seronegative. DNA for the CDR3: TGTGCCACCCCGAGGGTCAGTAGGAACACTGAAGCTTTCTTT. Protein product: CATPRVSRNTEAFF.